This T cell receptor (beta chain) is from a study of blood T cell repertoires in COVID-19. CDR1 and CDR2 (germline): SNHLY, FYNNEI. With 7 bases removed from V and 0 bases from J, the gap between germline ends came to 9 bases. This CDR3 is built from 13 residues. TCRdb's table, derived via immunoSEQ multiplex PCR, lists solely in-frame clones and lacks some. Here the sample spans about 120,000 clones, roughly 82% being singletons. This TCR was recovered from a human donor in a cohort sampled during active COVID-19. The specimen was peripheral blood. The chain links TRBV2 to TRBJ1-2, with D perhaps TRBD1 (6 bases). The CDR3 here is CASNRETNYGYTF. CDR3 in DNA: TGTGCCAGCAACAGGGAGACTAACTATGGCTACACCTTC.